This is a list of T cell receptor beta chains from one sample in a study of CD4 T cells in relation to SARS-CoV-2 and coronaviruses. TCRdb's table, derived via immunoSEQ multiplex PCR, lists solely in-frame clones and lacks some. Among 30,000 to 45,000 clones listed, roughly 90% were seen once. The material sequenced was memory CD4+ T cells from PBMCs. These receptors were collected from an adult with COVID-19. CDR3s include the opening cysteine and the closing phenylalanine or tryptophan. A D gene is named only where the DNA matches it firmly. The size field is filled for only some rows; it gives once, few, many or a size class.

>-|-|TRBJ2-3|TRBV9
TGTGCCAGCAGCGTAGGAGGTCCCGGCACAGATACGCAGTATTTT
CASSVGGPGTDTQYF
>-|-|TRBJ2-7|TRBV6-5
TGTGCCAGCATAGTGGCAATTCCTCCCTACGAGCAGTACTTC
CASIVAIPPYEQYF
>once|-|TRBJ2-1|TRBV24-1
TGTGCCACCAGTGATTTTTCTGCTGAAGGGCAGTTCTTC
CATSDFSAEGQFF
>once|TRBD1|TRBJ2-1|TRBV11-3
TGTGCCAGCAGCTTAGTGTCAGGGGGACGCCATGAGCAGTTCTTC
CASSLVSGGRHEQFF
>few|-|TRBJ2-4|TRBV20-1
TGCAGTGCTAGTGCGACTGGGGGGGCTTCCAAAAACATTCAGTACTTC
CSASATGGASKNIQYF
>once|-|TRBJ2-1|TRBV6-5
TGTGCCAGCCTCGGGGTTAGCAATGAGCAGTTCTTC
CASLGVSNEQFF
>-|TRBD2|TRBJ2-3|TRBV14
TGTGCCAGCAGCCTCATTAGCGGGGGCCGTGCTAGCACAGATACGCAGTATTTT
CASSLISGGRASTDTQYF
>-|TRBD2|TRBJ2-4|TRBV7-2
TGTGCCAGCAGCTTAGCTCCTAGCGGGGGCGCAAACATTCAGTACTTC
CASSLAPSGGANIQYF
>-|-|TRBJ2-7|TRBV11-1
TGTGCCAGCACCAAGAGGGTAGGGGCCTACGAGCAGTACTTC
CASTKRVGAYEQYF
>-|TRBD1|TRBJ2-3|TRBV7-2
TGTGCCAGCAGCTTAGCTGGGCTCATCGGGACAGGGGTCACAGATACGCAGTATTTT
CASSLAGLIGTGVTDTQYF
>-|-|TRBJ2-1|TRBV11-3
TGTGCCAGCAGCCGTGGAGAGCAGTTCTTC
CASSRGEQFF
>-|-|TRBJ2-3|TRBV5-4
TGTGCCAGCAGTCGGGCTGGGGCGAGCACAGATACGCAGTATTTT
CASSRAGASTDTQYF
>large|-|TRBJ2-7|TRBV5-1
TGCGCCAGCAGGGACGGTTTAGGCGAGCAGTACTTC
CASRDGLGEQYF
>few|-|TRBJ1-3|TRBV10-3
TGTGCCATCAGTGGGCCTTACAGCTCTGGAAACACCATATATTTT
CAISGPYSSGNTIYF
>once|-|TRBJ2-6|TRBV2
TGTGCCAGCCGTTCGATCTCTGGGGCCAACGTCCTGACTTTC
CASRSISGANVLTF
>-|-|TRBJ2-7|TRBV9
TGTGCCAGCAGCGCAGGGGACTTCTCGACGGACGAGCAGTACTTC
CASSAGDFSTDEQYF
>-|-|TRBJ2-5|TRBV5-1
TGCGCCAGCAGCTTGGCTGCCAGTTCTCAAGAGACCCAGTACTTC
CASSLAASSQETQYF
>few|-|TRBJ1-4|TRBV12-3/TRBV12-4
TGTGCCAGCAGTTTATCGGGGAGCCTGTTTTTT
CASSLSGSLFF
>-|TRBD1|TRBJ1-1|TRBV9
TGTGCCAGCAGCGCGGGGACAGGGAACACTGAAGCTTTCTTT
CASSAGTGNTEAFF
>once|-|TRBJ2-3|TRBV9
TGTGCCAGCAGCGTATTAACTAACACAGATACGCAGTATTTT
CASSVLTNTDTQYF